The source of this T cell receptor beta chain is a study of CD8 T cells in Susac syndrome. The CDR3 totals 15 residues. V was cut by 6 bases and J by 0 bases, with 9 bases left in between. Germline loops: CDR1 MNHNY, CDR2 SVGAGI (reference sequence). Random hexamers served to reverse transcribe about 0.5 to 1 ug RNA. By means of immunoSEQ multiplex PCR, TCR beta CDR3 spanning 54 Vbeta and 13 Jbeta underwent amplification. A single record per CDR3 protein comes from TCRdb applying MiXCR to the immunoSEQ multiplex PCR reads. The sample lists some 300,000 distinct CDR3 sequences; 65% to 90% were seen once. The authors sequenced TCR beta from blood CD8+ and CD4+ T cells. Those who served as multiple sclerosis controls were treatment-naive patients with stable or active relapsing-remitting disease.

This receptor was identified in a human donor with multiple sclerosis. The source material was CD8+ T cells from PBMCs. J is TRBJ2-6 and V is TRBV6-6; tentative D call: TRBD1 (5 bases). CDR3 sequence reads: CASSRELSGANVLTF. DNA of the CDR3: TGTGCCAGCAGCAGGGAACTCTCTGGGGCCAACGTCCTGACTTTC.